The 15 T cell receptor beta chains below were found in one sample sequenced in a study of T-cell memory formation after mild COVID-19. Using its own MiXCR run on the 5' RACE reads, TCRdb lists one record per CDR3 protein. The sample includes some 190,000 distinct CDR3 sequences, around 17% seen only once; the top ten take roughly 2.4%. The material sequenced was PBMCs or a T cell subset sorted from them (not recorded which). The receptors stem from an adult woman who had mild COVID-19 (a few samples of this study predate the infection). Cell type and time point are not known.

This chain's CDR3 is CASTLRDSLTYEQYF. The CDR3 DNA reads as TGTGCCAGCACACTCCGGGACAGTCTAACCTACGAGCAGTACTTC. This chain uses TRBV6-1 with TRBJ2-7; TRBD1 matches at 7 bases. Germline CDR1 reads MNHNS; CDR2 reads SASEGT. This CDR3 region has 15 residues. Germline trimming cut 7 bases from V and 2 bases from J; bases unmatched to any gene: 11.

The table lists this clonotype with a few counts. The genes are TRBV7-3 and TRBJ2-5, with no clear D. V dropped 2 bases and J dropped 1 base, with 5 bases sitting between them. The CDR3 length is 13 residues. The germline V gene has CDR1 SGHTA and CDR2 FQGTGA. The CDR3 DNA reads as TGTGCCAGCAGCTTAGTCCCCCAAGAGACCCAGTACTTC. Its translation: CASSLVPQETQYF.

This clonotype has a count of ten or more. CDR3 loop: CASSSASGYNEQFF. CDR3 sequence (DNA): TGTGCCAGCAGTTCGGCTAGCGGCTACAATGAGCAGTTCTTC. The chain carries TRBV27 and TRBJ2-1; TRBD2 agrees at 7 bases. V gave up 4 bases and J gave up 3 bases; unmatched junction bases: 3. This CDR3 has 14 residues. From germline, CDR1 is MNHEY and CDR2 SMNVEV (reference sequence).

V and J are TRBV4-3 and TRBJ2-7, with TRBD2 matching 8 bases. Germline lookup yields CDR1 LGHNA and CDR2 YSLEER. V gave up 0 bases and J gave up 4 bases; unmatched junction bases: 14. The CDR3 totals 18 residues. CDR3 DNA: TGCGCCAGCAGCCAAGAAGGAATAGCGGGAAGTGGGGGGTACGAGCAGTACTTC. Its protein is CASSQEGIAGSGGYEQYF.

This clonotype came up a few times. One end of the junction does not line up with germline, which may come from a read error. The V gene is TRBV20-1, the J gene TRBJ1-2, with unresolved D. The germline gives CDR1 DFQATT, CDR2 SNEGSKA (reference sequence). The CDR3 contains 13 residues. The chain's CDR3 is CSVERPGREGCTF. The CDR3 DNA sequence: TGCAGTGTTGAGAGGCCAGGCCGAGAAGGCTGCACCTTC.

V and J are TRBV13 and TRBJ1-5, with D perhaps matching TRBD1 (5 bases). This CDR3 is built from 17 residues. Germline lookup yields CDR1 PRHDT and CDR2 FYEKMQ (reference sequence). V lost 0 bases to trimming and J lost 6 bases, with 18 bases between them. DNA of the CDR3: TGTGCCAGCAGCTTAGGCCAGGGTGCCGTCGGGGGTCAGCCCCAGCATTTT. This codes for CASSLGQGAVGGQPQHF.

The DNA of the CDR3 is TGTGCCAGCAGTCACCAGCAAACCGGGACAGGGACCGGGGAGCTGTTTTTT. As protein: CASSHQQTGTGTGELFF. V and J are TRBV11-2 and TRBJ2-2, with 9 bases lining up with TRBD1. J gave up 5 bases and V 6 bases, and 13 bases lay outside the gene matches. CDR1 is SGHAT and CDR2 is FQNNGV in the germline V gene. The CDR3 extends over 17 amino acids.

This clonotype was seen more than once but under ten times. This chain connects TRBV4-3 to TRBJ2-1, with D perhaps matching TRBD2 (6 bases). Deletions cut 0 bases from V and 1 base from J, with 25 bases between. This CDR3 has 21 amino acids. Germline lookup yields CDR1 LGHNA and CDR2 YSLEER. This CDR3 reads CASSQDGPGLSGSSSYNEQFF. The CDR3, as DNA: TGCGCCAGCAGCCAAGATGGTCCAGGCCTTAGCGGTTCAAGTTCCTACAATGAGCAGTTCTTC.

This clonotype was recorded a few times. The rearrangement links TRBV2 to TRBJ2-5; 10 bases agree with TRBD1. The CDR3 runs 15 residues. CDR1 and CDR2 (germline): SNHLY, FYNNEI. With 4 bases clipped from V and 3 bases from J, the junction kept 5 bases outside the gene matches. The DNA of the CDR3 is TGTGCCAGCAGTGTAATGGGGACAGGGGAAGAGACCCAGTACTTC. Amino acids: CASSVMGTGEETQYF.

V gene TRBV9 combines with J gene TRBJ1-1; a possible D gene is TRBD1 (6 bases). From germline, CDR1 is SGDLS and CDR2 YYNGEE. Trimming left V 0 bases short and J 5 bases short, with 11 bases between. This CDR3 is 14 amino acids long. The CDR3 loop reads CASSVGGRGTEAFF. CDR3 nucleotide sequence: TGTGCCAGCAGCGTAGGTGGGAGGGGGACTGAAGCTTTCTTT.

This chain connects TRBV11-3 to TRBJ1-1; D ambiguous. Between the trimmed V and J ends, which lost 3 bases and 8 bases, there was a span of 10 bases. The germline gives CDR1 SGHNT, CDR2 YENEEA. CDR3 size: 12 residues. The DNA of the CDR3 is TGTGCCAGCAGCTTCCTATTATCCGAAGCTTTCTTT. It specifies CASSFLLSEAFF.

V is TRBV6-2 or TRBV6-3 and J is TRBJ2-2; weak D call: TRBD2 (5 bases). V was clipped by 4 bases and J by 5 bases, with 11 bases between them. CDR1 is MNHEY, CDR2 SVGEGT, per germline. CDR3 size: 14 residues. Written as DNA, the CDR3 is TGTGCCAGCAGTTCCCTAGGACTGACCGGGGAGCTGTTTTTT. Protein product: CASSSLGLTGELFF.

This clonotype was counted at least ten times. The V and J genes are TRBV29-1 and TRBJ2-5; D is perhaps TRBD1 (6 bases). Germline V gene lookup returns CDR1 SQVTM and CDR2 ANQGSEA. V shed 3 bases and J shed 7 bases, with 21 bases lying between them. The CDR3 length is 15 residues. DNA for the CDR3: TGCAGCGTTGACACCGGACAGCTAACAATGGGGACCCAGTACTTC. Amino acid sequence: CSVDTGQLTMGTQYF.

Only a few counts were recorded for this clonotype. The chain carries TRBV12-3 or TRBV12-4 and TRBJ1-1, with D unclear. This CDR3 comprises 14 residues. V was shortened by 0 bases and J by 4 bases, with 9 bases between the two germline ends. The CDR3 coding sequence is TGTGCCAGCAGTTTAGCGTACCCCCCCACTGAAGCTTTCTTT. Amino acid sequence: CASSLAYPPTEAFF.

The V and J genes are TRBV12-3 or TRBV12-4 and TRBJ1-2; no clear D gene. V was trimmed by 6 bases and J by 7 bases, leaving 12 bases between them. The CDR3 spans 12 residues. The CDR3 DNA is TGTGCCAGCAGCCTCGGACTGGGTGGCTACACCTTC. This gives the protein CASSLGLGGYTF.